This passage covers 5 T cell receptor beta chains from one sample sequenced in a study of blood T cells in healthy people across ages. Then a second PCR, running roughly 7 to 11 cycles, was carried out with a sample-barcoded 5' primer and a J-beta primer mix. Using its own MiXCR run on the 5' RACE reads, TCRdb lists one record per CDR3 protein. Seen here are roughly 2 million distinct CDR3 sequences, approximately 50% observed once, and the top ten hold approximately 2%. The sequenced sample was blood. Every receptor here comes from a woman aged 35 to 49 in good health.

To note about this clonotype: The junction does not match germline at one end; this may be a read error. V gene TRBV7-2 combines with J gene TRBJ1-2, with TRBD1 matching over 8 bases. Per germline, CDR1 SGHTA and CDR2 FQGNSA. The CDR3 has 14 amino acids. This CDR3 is CAGSGRTGNYGYTF. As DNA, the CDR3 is TGTGCCGGCAGCGGTCGGACAGGGAACTATGGCTACACCTTC.

As DNA, the CDR3 is TGTGCCAGCAGTTACGGGGGTAATTCCCCCGGCTACACCTTC. Encoded protein: CASSYGGNSPGYTF. This sequence joins TRBV6-2 or TRBV6-3 and TRBJ1-2; tentatively, D is TRBD1 (5 bases). V lost 2 bases to trimming and J lost 8 bases, with 15 bases between them. There are 14 residues in the CDR3. Germline lookup yields CDR1 MNHEY and CDR2 SVGEGT.

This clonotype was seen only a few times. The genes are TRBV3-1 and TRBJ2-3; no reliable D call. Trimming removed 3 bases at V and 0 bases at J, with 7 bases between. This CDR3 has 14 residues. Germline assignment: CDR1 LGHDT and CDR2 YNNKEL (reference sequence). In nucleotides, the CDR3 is TGTGCCAGCAGCCATGGGCGGAGCACAGATACGCAGTATTTT. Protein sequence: CASSHGRSTDTQYF.

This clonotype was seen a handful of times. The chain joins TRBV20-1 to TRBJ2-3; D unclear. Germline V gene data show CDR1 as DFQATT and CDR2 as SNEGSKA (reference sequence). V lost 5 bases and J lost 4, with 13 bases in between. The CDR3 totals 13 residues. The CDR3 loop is CSAGRHFADTQYF. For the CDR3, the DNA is TGCAGTGCTGGGCGGCATTTTGCAGATACGCAGTATTTT.

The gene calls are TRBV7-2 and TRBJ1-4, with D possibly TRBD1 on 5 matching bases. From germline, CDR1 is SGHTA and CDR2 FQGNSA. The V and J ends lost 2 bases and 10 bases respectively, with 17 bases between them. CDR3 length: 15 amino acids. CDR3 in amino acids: CASSLPGREHGKLFF. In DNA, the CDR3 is TGTGCCAGCAGCTTACCTGGCAGGGAGCATGGAAAACTGTTTTTT.